This TCR beta chain was captured in a study of T cell responses to AZD1222 COVID-19 vaccine. Repertoires were generated with immunoSEQ multiplex PCR, while TCRdb's copy carries only in-frame clones and drops some. This sample has roughly 160,000 clones; 85% to 90% occur once, and the top ten carry 6.9%. Remarks on this clone: Its antigen is still unknown.

Findings and caveats of the study: Among vaccine-associated CD4 TCRs, coverage spanned spike, with dominance at 160-218 and 743-854. Baseline seropositives among AZD1222 recipients totaled only five or six.

Source: peripheral blood, taken on day 0 of AZD1222 vaccination. This receptor was identified in an adult in good health.

CDR3 coding DNA: TGTGCCAGCAGTACGGGGGCTGCCGGAAACACCATATATTTT. Translating it yields CASSTGAAGNTIYF. The chain couples TRBV5-4 to TRBJ1-3; D perhaps matches TRBD1 (6 bases). This CDR3 has 14 amino acids. The germline gives CDR1 SGHNT, CDR2 YYREEE (reference sequence). Trimming took off 5 bases at V and 4 bases at J, with 13 bases between the two ends.